This section outlines one T cell receptor beta chain sequence together with its context. As processed by the authors: Cell counts per sample came from amplifying reference gene primers. Profiling relied on immunoSEQ multiplex PCR, and the TCRdb table lists in-frame clones only, not all of them. V, J and clone size were drawn from that table, and D and trimming were deduced from the DNA. This table has about 260,000 clones, around 87% appearing once. This sample was taken from a study of blood T cell repertoires in COVID-19. Overall study context: PBMCs, B-cell-depleted T cells, or T cells were the source of the cDNA or gDNA that made up the material.

V was clipped by 4 bases and J by 1 base; unmatched bases: 4. The germline V gene encodes CDR1 MNHEY and CDR2 SVGEGT. The CDR3 covers 16 residues. Sequencing was performed on peripheral blood. The chain recombines TRBV6-2 or TRBV6-3 with TRBJ2-3; 11 bases fit TRBD2. The clonotype was recovered from a woman in her forties or fifties with acute or convalescent COVID-19. The DNA for the CDR3 is TGTGCCAGCAGTTTCCTACTAGCGGGAGGCACAGATACGCAGTATTTT. Protein sequence: CASSFLLAGGTDTQYF.